This passage covers 7 T cell receptor beta chains from one sample sequenced in a study of T cell responses to AZD1222 COVID-19 vaccine. Generated by immunoSEQ multiplex PCR, the TCRdb table keeps only in-frame clones and is missing some. The data show 45,000 to 60,000 clones, around 86% seen once. The source was peripheral blood, collected on day 0 of AZD1222 vaccination. These TCRs come from an adult in good health.

The chain recombines TRBV9 with TRBJ2-3; D may be TRBD1 or TRBD2 (5 bases each). This CDR3 has 13 amino acids. CDR1 and CDR2 from the germline V gene are SGDLS and YYNGEE. The ends were cut back, 4 bases at V and 3 bases at J, with 9 bases in the middle. CDR3 in DNA: TGTGCCAGCAGCTCGGGGACGACAGATACGCAGTATTTT. This gives the protein CASSSGTTDTQYF.

CDR3 region: CASSSIYEQYF. In DNA form, the CDR3 reads TGTGCCAGCAGTTCGATCTACGAGCAGTACTTC. V is TRBV28 and J is TRBJ2-7, with unresolved D. The CDR3 covers 11 residues. Germline CDR1 is MDHEN and CDR2 is SYDVKM. Trimming left V 4 bases short and J 3 bases short, with 4 bases between. The variable domain in full, with the rest retrieved from reference TRBV28 and TRBJ2-7, is DVKVTQSSRYLVKRTGEKVFLECVQDMDHENMFWYRQDPGLGLRLIYFSYDVKMKEKGDIPEGYSVSREKKERFSLILESASTNQTSMYLCASSSIYEQYFGPGTRLTVT.

The chain joins TRBV6-1 to TRBJ2-7; D may correspond to TRBD1 or TRBD2 (6 bases each). The CDR3 has 15 residues. Germline CDR1 and CDR2: MNHNS and SASEGT. V lost 1 base, J lost 4 bases, and 14 bases lay in between. CDR3 sequence (DNA): TGTGCCAGCAGTGAAGGGGGGGCCGGAATTTACGAGCAGTACTTC. Its protein is CASSEGGAGIYEQYF.

This sequence joins TRBV7-2 and TRBJ2-7; 8 nucleotides line up with TRBD1. CDR1 is SGHTA, CDR2 FQGNSA, per germline. The junction had 6 bases not matched to a gene; V was cut back by 3 bases and J by 2 bases. The CDR3 extends over 15 amino acids. Written as DNA, the CDR3 is TGTGCCAGCAGCTTCAGCGGACAGGGAGCCTACGAGCAGTACTTC. Its protein is CASSFSGQGAYEQYF.

The chain uses TRBV28 and TRBJ2-7; a weak D match, TRBD2 (6 bases). V lost 10 bases to trimming and J lost 2 bases, with 15 bases between them. This CDR3 contains 13 residues. Germline lookup yields CDR1 MDHEN and CDR2 SYDVKM. CDR3 DNA sequence: TGTGCCACCTCGCTAGCGTCTACCTACGAGCAGTACTTC. This translates into CATSLASTYEQYF. Looking up the rest from reference TRBV28 and TRBJ2-7 gives the full variable domain: DVKVTQSSRYLVKRTGEKVFLECVQDMDHENMFWYRQDPGLGLRLIYFSYDVKMKEKGDIPEGYSVSREKKERFSLILESASTNQTSMYLCATSLASTYEQYFGPGTRLTVT.

The chain couples TRBV28 to TRBJ1-1, with TRBD1 matching over 11 bases. V gave up 2 bases and J gave up 4 bases; unmatched junction bases: 3. Germline assignment: CDR1 MDHEN and CDR2 SYDVKM. This CDR3 is built from 15 residues. The DNA of the CDR3 is TGTGCCAGCAGTTTAGGTGGGACAGGGGGCACTGAAGCTTTCTTT. Amino acid sequence: CASSLGGTGGTEAFF.

This clone has only one observation. The CDR3 region is CASSLSNEQFF. The CDR3 region has the DNA TGTGCCAGCAGTTTATCCAATGAGCAGTTCTTC. This rearrangement joins TRBV12-3 or TRBV12-4 to TRBJ2-1; D unresolved. CDR3 length: 11 residues. The V and J ends lost 2 bases and 6 bases respectively, with 2 bases between them.